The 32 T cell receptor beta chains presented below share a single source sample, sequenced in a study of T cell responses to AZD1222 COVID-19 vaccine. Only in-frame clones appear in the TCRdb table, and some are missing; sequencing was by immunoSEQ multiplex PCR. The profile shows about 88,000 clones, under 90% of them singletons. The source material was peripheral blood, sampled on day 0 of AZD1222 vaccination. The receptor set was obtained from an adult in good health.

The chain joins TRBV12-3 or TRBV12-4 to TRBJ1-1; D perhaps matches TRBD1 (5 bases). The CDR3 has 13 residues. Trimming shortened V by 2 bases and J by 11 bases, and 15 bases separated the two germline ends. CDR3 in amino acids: CASSLSGVVEAFF. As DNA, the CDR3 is TGTGCCAGCAGTTTATCGGGGGTCGTGGAGGCTTTCTTT.

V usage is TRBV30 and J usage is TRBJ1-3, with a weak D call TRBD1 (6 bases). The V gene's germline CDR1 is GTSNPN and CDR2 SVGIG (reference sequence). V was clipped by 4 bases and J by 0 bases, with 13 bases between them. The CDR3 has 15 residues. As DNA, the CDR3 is TGTGCCTGGACCAGACAGGCTTTCTCTGGAAACACCATATATTTT. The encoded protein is CAWTRQAFSGNTIYF.

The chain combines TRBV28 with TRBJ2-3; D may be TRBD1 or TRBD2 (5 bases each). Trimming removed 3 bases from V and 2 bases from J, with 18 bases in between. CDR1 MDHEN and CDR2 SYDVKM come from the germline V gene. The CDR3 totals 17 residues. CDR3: CASSFAWGRPPTDTQYF. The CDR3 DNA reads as TGTGCCAGCAGTTTTGCATGGGGACGCCCCCCCACAGATACGCAGTATTTT.

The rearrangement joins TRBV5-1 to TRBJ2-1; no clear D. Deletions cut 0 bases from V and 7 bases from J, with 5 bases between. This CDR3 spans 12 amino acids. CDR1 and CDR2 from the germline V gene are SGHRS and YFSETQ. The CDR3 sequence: CASSLAGNEQFF. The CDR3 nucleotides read TGCGCCAGCAGCTTGGCTGGGAATGAGCAGTTCTTC.

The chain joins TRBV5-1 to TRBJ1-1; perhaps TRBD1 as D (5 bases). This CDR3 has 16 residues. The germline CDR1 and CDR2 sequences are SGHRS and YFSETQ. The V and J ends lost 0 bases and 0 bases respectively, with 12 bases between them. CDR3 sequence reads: CASSLAQGRMNTEAFF. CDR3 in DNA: TGCGCCAGCAGCTTGGCTCAGGGACGAATGAACACTGAAGCTTTCTTT.

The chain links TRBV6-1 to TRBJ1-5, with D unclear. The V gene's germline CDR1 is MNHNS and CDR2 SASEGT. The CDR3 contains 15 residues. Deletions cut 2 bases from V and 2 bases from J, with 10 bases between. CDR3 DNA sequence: TGTGCCAGCAGTGAACCGGGAGGAGGCAATCAGCCCCAGCATTTT. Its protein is CASSEPGGGNQPQHF.

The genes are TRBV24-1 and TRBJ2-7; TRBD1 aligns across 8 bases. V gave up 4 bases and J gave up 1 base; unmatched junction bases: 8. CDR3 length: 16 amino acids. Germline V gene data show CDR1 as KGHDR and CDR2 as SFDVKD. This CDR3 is CATSDLGQGGSYEQYF. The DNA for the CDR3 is TGTGCCACCAGTGACCTCGGACAGGGTGGATCCTACGAGCAGTACTTC.

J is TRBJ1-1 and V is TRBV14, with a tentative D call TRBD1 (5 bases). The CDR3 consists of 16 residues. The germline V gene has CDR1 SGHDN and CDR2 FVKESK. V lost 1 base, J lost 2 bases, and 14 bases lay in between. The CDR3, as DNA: TGTGCCAGCAGCCAAGTCACAGGAAGGATAAACACTGAAGCTTTCTTT. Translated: CASSQVTGRINTEAFF.

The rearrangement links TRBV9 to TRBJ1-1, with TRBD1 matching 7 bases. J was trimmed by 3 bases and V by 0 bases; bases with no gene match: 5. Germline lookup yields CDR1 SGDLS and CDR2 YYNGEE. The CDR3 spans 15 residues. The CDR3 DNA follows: TGTGCCAGCAGCGTAGTGTGGGACAGAGACACTGAAGCTTTCTTT. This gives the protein CASSVVWDRDTEAFF.

CDR3 sequence (DNA): TGTGCCAGCAGTTACATCGGGGCTGGCACTGAAGCTTTCTTT. Its translation: CASSYIGAGTEAFF. This chain connects TRBV6-5 to TRBJ1-1; maybe TRBD1 (5 bases). Trimming took off 2 bases at V and 4 bases at J, with 11 bases between the two ends. CDR1 is MNHEY and CDR2 is SVGAGI in the germline V gene. This CDR3 contains 14 residues.

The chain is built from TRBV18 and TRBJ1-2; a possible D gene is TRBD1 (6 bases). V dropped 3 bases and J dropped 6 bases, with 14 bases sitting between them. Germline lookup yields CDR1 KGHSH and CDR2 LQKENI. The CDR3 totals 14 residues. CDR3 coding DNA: TGTGCCAGCTCACCCGCGAGGGGGGCTAATGGCTACACCTTC. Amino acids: CASSPARGANGYTF.

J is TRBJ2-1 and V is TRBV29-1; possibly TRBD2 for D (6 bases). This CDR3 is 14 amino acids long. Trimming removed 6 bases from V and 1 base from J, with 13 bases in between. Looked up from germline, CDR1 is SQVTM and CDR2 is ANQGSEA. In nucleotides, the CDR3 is TGCAGCGTCTGCACCGGGAGTTCCTACAATGAGCAGTTCTTC. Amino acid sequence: CSVCTGSSYNEQFF.

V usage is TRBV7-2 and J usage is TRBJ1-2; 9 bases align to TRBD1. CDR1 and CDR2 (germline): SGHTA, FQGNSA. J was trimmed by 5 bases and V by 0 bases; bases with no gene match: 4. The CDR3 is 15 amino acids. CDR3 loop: CASSLADRGRYGYTF. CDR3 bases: TGTGCCAGCAGCTTAGCGGACAGGGGACGGTATGGCTACACCTTC.

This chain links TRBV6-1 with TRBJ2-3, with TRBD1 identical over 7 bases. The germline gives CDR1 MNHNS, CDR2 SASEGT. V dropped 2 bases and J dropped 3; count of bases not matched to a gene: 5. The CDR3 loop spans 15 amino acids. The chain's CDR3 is CASSEWDRSTDTQYF. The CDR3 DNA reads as TGTGCCAGCAGTGAATGGGACAGATCTACAGATACGCAGTATTTT.

This CDR3 is CASRRTGVTGEKLFF. The CDR3 DNA reads TGTGCCAGCAGACGGACAGGGGTTACGGGCGAAAAACTGTTTTTT. This sequence joins TRBV7-2 and TRBJ1-4; TRBD1 matches 9 bases. CDR1 and CDR2 (germline): SGHTA, FQGNSA. V lost 6 bases to trimming and J lost 8 bases; unmatched junction nucleotides: 10. This CDR3 contains 15 residues.

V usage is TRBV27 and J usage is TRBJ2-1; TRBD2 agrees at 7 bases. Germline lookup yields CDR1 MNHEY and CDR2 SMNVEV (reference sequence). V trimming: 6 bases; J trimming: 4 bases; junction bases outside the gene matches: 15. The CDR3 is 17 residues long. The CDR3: CASSRFSDGRLYNEQFF. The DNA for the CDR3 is TGTGCCAGCAGCCGTTTTTCGGACGGGAGGCTTTACAATGAGCAGTTCTTC.

The CDR3 bases are TGCAGCGTTGCCAGGCTAGCGGGGAGGTACCACGAGCAGTACTTC. Amino acids: CSVARLAGRYHEQYF. This chain links TRBV29-1 with TRBJ2-7; 9 nucleotides align to TRBD2. J gave up 5 bases and V 4 bases, and 12 bases lay outside the gene matches. Germline assignment: CDR1 SQVTM and CDR2 ANQGSEA. CDR3 length equals 15 residues.

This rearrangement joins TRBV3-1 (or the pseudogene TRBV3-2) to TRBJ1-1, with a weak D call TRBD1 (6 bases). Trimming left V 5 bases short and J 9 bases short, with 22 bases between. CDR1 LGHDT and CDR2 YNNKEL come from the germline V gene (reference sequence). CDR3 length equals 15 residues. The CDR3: CASSYGAAGATKAFF. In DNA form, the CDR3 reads TGTGCCAGCAGCTATGGAGCGGCGGGGGCGACGAAAGCTTTCTTT.

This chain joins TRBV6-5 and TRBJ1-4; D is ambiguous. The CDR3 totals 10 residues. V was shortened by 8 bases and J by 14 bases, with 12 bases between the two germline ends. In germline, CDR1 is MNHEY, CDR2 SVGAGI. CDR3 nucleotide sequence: TGTGCCAGCGGGAAGGACGGGCTGTTTTTT. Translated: CASGKDGLFF.

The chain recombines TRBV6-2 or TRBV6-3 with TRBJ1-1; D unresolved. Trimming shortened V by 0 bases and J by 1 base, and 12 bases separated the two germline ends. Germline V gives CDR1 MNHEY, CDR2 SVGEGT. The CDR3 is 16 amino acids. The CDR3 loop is CASSYSIGLGNTEAFF. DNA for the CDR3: TGTGCCAGCAGTTACTCGATAGGTCTGGGGAACACTGAAGCTTTCTTT.

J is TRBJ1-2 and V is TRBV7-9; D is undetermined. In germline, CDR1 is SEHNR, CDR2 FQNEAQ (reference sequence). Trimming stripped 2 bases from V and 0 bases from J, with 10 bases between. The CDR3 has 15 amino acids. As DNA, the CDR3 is TGTGCCAGCAGCTTAAATGGGCAAACTAACTATGGCTACACCTTC. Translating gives CASSLNGQTNYGYTF.

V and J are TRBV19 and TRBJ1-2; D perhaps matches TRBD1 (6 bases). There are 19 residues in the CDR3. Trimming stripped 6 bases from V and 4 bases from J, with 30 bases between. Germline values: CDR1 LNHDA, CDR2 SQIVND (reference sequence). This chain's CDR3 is CASRAKLQGHHRLIYGYTF. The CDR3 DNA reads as TGTGCCAGTAGAGCCAAGCTTCAGGGGCACCATCGTCTTATCTATGGCTACACCTTC.

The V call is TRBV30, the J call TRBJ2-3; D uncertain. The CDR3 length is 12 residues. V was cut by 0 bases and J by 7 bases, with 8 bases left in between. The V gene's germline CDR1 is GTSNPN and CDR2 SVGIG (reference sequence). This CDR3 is CAWSVSEYTQYF. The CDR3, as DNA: TGTGCCTGGAGTGTGAGTGAATATACGCAGTATTTT.

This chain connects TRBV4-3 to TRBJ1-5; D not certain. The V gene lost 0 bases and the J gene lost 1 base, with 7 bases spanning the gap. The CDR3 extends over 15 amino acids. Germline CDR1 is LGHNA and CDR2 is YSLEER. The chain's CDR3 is CASSQDQLSNQPQHF. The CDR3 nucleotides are TGCGCCAGCAGCCAAGACCAACTAAGCAATCAGCCCCAGCATTTT.

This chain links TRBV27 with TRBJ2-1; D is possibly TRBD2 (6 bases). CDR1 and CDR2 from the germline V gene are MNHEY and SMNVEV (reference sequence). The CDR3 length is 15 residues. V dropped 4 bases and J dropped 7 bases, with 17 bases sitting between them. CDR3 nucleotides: TGTGCCAGCAGTTCCGCGGGGAAGGGACGGAATGAGCAGTTCTTC. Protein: CASSSAGKGRNEQFF.

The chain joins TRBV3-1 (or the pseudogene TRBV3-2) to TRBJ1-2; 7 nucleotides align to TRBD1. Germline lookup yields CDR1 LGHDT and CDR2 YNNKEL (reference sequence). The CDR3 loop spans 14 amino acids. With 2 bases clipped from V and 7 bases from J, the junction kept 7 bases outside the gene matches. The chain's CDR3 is CASSQIQGHGGYTF. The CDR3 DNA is TGTGCCAGCAGCCAAATACAGGGGCATGGTGGCTACACCTTC.

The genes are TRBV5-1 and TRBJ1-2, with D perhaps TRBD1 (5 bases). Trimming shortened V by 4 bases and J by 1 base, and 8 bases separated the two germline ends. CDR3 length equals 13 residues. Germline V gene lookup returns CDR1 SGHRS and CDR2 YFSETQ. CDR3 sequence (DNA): TGCGCCAGCAGCCCTGACAGTAACTATGGCTACACCTTC. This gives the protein CASSPDSNYGYTF.

The CDR3 sequence: CASQTGGDTQYF. CDR3 nucleotides: TGTGCCAGTCAAACGGGAGGCGATACGCAGTATTTT. The rearrangement joins TRBV19 to TRBJ2-3; 7 bases are a match to TRBD2. Germline CDR1 is LNHDA and CDR2 is SQIVND (reference sequence). The CDR3 sequence is 12 residues long. J lost 6 bases, V lost 8 bases, and 5 bases had no gene match.

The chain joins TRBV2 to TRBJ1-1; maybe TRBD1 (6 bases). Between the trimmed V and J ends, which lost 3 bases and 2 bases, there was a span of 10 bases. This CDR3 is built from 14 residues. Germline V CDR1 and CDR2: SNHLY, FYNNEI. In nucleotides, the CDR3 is TGTGCCAGCAGTGAGGTGGGACAAAACACTGAAGCTTTCTTT. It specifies CASSEVGQNTEAFF.

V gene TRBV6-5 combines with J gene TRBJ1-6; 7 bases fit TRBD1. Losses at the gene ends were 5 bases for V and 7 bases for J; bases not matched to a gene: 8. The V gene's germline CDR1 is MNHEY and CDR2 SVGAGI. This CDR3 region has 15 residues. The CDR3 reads CASSHTGTENSPLHF. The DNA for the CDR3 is TGTGCCAGCAGTCACACCGGGACAGAGAATTCACCCCTCCACTTT.

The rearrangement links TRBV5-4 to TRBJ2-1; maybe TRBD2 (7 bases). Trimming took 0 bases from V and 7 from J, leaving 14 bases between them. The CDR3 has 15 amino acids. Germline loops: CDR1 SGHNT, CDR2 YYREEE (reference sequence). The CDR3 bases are TGTGCCAGCAGCTTGGGAGGGGGGGCGTTGAATGAGCAGTTCTTC. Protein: CASSLGGGALNEQFF.

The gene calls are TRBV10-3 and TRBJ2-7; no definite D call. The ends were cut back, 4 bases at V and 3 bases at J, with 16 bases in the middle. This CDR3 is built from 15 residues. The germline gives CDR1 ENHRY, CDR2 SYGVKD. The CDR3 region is CAISGVDGVHYEQYF. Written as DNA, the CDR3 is TGTGCCATCAGTGGCGTGGATGGGGTTCACTACGAGCAGTACTTC.